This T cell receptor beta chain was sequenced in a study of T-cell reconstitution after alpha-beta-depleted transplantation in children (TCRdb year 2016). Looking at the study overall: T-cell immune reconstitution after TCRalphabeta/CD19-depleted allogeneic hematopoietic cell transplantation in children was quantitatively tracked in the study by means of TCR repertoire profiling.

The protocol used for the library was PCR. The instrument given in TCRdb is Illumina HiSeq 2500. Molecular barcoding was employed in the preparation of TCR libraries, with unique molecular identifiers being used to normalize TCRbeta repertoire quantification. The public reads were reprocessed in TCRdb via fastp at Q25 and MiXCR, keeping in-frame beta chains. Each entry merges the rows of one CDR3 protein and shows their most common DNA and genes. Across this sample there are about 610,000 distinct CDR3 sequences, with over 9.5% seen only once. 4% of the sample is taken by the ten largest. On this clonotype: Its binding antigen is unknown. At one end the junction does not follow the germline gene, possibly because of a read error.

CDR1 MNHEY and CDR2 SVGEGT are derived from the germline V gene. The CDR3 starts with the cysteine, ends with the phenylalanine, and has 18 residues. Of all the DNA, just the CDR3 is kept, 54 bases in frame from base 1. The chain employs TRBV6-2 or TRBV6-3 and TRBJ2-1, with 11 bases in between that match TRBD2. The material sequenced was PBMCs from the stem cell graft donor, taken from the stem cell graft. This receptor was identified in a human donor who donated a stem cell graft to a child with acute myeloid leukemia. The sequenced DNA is TGTGCCAGACAGACAGGGTACGGACTAGCGGGCATCTACGATGAGCAGTTCTTC. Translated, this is CARQTGYGLAGIYDEQFF.